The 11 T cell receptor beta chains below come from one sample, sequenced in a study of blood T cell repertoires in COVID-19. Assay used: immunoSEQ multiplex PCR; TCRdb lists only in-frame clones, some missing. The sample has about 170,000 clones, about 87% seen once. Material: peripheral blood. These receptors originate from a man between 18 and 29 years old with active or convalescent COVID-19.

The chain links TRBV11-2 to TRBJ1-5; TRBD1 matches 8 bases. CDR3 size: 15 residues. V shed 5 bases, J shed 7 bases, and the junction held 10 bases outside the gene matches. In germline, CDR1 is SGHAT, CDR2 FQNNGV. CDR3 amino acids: CASSEETGEFQPQHF. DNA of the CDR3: TGTGCCAGCAGCGAAGAGACAGGGGAGTTCCAGCCCCAGCATTTT.

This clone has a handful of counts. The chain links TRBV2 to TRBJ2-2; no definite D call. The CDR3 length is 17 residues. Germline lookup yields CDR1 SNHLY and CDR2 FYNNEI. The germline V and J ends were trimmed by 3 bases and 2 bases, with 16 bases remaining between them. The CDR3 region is CASSDERYTTNTGELFF. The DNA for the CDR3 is TGTGCCAGCAGTGATGAACGGTACACTACCAACACCGGGGAGCTGTTTTTT.

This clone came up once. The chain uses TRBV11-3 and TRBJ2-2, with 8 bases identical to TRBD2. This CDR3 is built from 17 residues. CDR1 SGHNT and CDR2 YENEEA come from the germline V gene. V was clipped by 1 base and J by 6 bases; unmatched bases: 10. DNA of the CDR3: TGTGCCAGCAGCTTAGTTCCGGGAGGGCCTCCTTCCGGGGAGCTGTTTTTT. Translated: CASSLVPGGPPSGELFF.

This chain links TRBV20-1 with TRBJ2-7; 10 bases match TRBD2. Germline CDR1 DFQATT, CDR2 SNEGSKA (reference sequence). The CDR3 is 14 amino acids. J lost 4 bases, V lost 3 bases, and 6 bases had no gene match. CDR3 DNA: TGCAGTGCTAGTAGCGCTAGCGGGGGATACGAGCAGTACGTC. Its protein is CSASSASGGYEQYV.

In DNA, the CDR3 is TGTGCCTGGAGCCCTCCAGGGGGGCAGCCAGAAAAACTGTTTTTT. It specifies CAWSPPGGQPEKLFF. This rearrangement joins TRBV30 to TRBJ1-4, with TRBD1 identical over 7 bases. Germline V gene data show CDR1 as GTSNPN and CDR2 as SVGIG (reference sequence). V lost 3 bases to trimming and J lost 8 bases; unmatched junction nucleotides: 12. The CDR3 loop spans 15 amino acids.

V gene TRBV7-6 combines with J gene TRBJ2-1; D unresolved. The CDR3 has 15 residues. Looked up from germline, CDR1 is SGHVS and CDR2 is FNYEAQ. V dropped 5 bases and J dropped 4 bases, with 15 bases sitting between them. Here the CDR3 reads CASSPDFQLYNEQFF. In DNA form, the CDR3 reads TGTGCCAGCAGCCCCGACTTTCAGCTATACAATGAGCAGTTCTTC.

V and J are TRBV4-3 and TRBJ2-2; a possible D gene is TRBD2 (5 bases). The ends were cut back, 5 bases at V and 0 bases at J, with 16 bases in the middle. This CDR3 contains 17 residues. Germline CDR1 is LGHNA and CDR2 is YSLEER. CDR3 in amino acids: CASSKRAGISNTGELFF. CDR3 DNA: TGCGCCAGCAGCAAAAGGGCCGGGATTTCGAACACCGGGGAGCTGTTTTTT.

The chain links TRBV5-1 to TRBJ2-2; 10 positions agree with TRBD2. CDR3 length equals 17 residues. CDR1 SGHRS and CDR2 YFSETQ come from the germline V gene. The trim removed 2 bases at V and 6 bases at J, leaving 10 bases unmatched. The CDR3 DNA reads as TGCGCCAGCAGCTTTACCCCCCTAGCGGGAGTACCCGGGGAGCTGTTTTTT. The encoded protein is CASSFTPLAGVPGELFF.

The chain's CDR3 is CASSLAREETQYF. CDR3 nucleotides: TGCGCCAGCAGCTTGGCCCGGGAGGAGACCCAGTACTTC. The chain couples TRBV5-1 to TRBJ2-5; possibly TRBD2 for D (6 bases). The germline gives CDR1 SGHRS, CDR2 YFSETQ. CDR3 length equals 13 residues. The V and J ends lost 0 bases and 5 bases respectively, with 8 bases between them.

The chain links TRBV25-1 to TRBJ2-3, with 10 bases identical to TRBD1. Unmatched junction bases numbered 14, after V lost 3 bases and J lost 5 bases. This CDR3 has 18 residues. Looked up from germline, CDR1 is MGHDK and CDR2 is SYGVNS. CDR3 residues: CASSDFTAGTGVVDTQYF. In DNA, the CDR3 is TGTGCCAGCAGTGACTTCACGGCGGGGACAGGGGTGGTAGATACGCAGTATTTT.

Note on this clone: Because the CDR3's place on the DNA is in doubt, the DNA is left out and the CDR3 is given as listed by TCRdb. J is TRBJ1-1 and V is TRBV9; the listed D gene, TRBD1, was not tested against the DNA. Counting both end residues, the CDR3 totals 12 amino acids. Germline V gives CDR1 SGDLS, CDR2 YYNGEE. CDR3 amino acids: CASSVATGNPFF.